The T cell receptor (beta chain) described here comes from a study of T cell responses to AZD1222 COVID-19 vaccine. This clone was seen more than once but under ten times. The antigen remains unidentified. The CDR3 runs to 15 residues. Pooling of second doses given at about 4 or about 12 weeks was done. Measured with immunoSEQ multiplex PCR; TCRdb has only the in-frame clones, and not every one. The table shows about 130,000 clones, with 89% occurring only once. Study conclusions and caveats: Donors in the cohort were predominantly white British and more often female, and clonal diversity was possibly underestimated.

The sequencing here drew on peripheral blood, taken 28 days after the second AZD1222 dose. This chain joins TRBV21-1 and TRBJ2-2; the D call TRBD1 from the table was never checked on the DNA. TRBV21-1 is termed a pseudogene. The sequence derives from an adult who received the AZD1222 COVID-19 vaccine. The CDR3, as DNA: TGTGCCAGCAGCCATACAGGGTTTGGCACCGGGGAGCTGTTTTTT. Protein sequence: CASSHTGFGTGELFF.